The 27 T cell receptor beta chains in this list originate from one sample, sequenced in a study of T-cell reconstitution after alpha-beta-depleted transplantation in children. TCRbeta library preparation incorporated unique molecular identifiers. A single record per CDR3 protein comes from TCRdb applying MiXCR to the PCR reads. Counted here are about 370,000 distinct CDR3 sequences, roughly 20% occurring once; the ten biggest clones make up around 4%. This material consisted of PBMCs from the stem cell graft donor, taken from the stem cell graft. These receptors were collected from a human donor who donated a stem cell graft to a child with acute myeloid leukemia.

This clonotype has a handful of counts. The DNA is left out, because the CDR3 cannot be placed on it with certainty; the CDR3 is given as TCRdb lists it. This sequence joins TRBV5-1 and TRBJ1-1. Germline assignment: CDR1 SGHRS and CDR2 YFSETQ. The CDR3 has 13 residues if both end residues are counted. The CDR3 spells CASSSSGYTEAFF.

The genes are TRBV19 and TRBJ2-7; perhaps TRBD2 as D (5 bases). V was shortened by 3 bases and J by 3 bases, with 15 bases between the two germline ends. Germline CDR1 and CDR2: LNHDA and SQIVND (reference sequence). This CDR3 has 15 residues. The CDR3 DNA sequence: TGTGCCAGTAGTATCGATGGTGGGAGTATCTACGAGCAGTACTTC. It yields the protein CASSIDGGSIYEQYF.

The chain recombines TRBV7-6 with TRBJ2-1, with 7 bases that match TRBD2. V lost 1 base to trimming and J lost 6 bases; unmatched junction nucleotides: 6. Germline values: CDR1 SGHVS, CDR2 FNYEAQ. The CDR3 is 15 residues long. The CDR3 sequence: CASSLGWTRTNEQFF. In DNA, the CDR3 is TGTGCCAGCAGCTTAGGGTGGACTAGGACCAATGAGCAGTTCTTC.

This clonotype was detected ten times or more. The gene calls are TRBV29-1 and TRBJ2-7; 8 bases are a match to TRBD1. Looked up from germline, CDR1 is SQVTM and CDR2 is ANQGSEA. This CDR3 region has 13 residues. V lost 6 bases and J lost 2; bases outside the gene matches: 6. This CDR3 is CSVSGQGPYEQYF. The DNA of the CDR3 is TGCAGCGTCTCTGGACAGGGCCCCTACGAGCAGTACTTC.

In this sample, this clonotype turned up a few times. The chain couples TRBV9 to TRBJ1-2; no reliable D call. The germline CDR1 and CDR2 sequences are SGDLS and YYNGEE. The germline V and J ends were trimmed by 0 bases and 4 bases, with 13 bases remaining between them. There are 15 residues in the CDR3. In DNA form, the CDR3 reads TGTGCCAGCAGCGTAGTCGAGGGAAGAGGCTATGGCTACACCTTC. Amino acid sequence: CASSVVEGRGYGYTF.

The sample holds a few counts of this clonotype. The chain carries TRBV2 and TRBJ2-1; TRBD1 matches at 12 bases. V was clipped by 4 bases and J by 10 bases; unmatched bases: 5. There are 14 residues in the CDR3. Germline V gene lookup returns CDR1 SNHLY and CDR2 FYNNEI. In DNA, the CDR3 is TGTGCCAGCAGTGGGGACAGGGGGCAACAAGAGCAGTTCTTC. Amino acid sequence: CASSGDRGQQEQFF.

This clonotype was found a few times. The rearrangement links TRBV4-3 to TRBJ2-1; a possible D gene is TRBD2 (6 bases). This CDR3 has 16 amino acids. Germline loops: CDR1 LGHNA, CDR2 YSLEER. V dropped 0 bases and J dropped 1 base, with 10 bases sitting between them. Here the CDR3 DNA reads TGCGCCAGCAGCCAAGAGGAGGGAGGATCCTACAATGAGCAGTTCTTC. Its protein is CASSQEEGGSYNEQFF.

In its sample, this clonotype was seen many times. The chain links TRBV4-2 to TRBJ2-7; tentatively, D is TRBD2 (5 bases). V was pared by 4 bases and J by 3 bases, with 13 bases between. CDR3 length: 14 amino acids. Germline V gives CDR1 LGHNA, CDR2 YNFKEQ. The CDR3, as DNA: TGTGCCAGCAGCCGATGGACTGGGGACTACGAGCAGTACTTC. As protein: CASSRWTGDYEQYF.

This clonotype was counted ten times or more. The chain carries TRBV20-1 and TRBJ2-1; 8 bases map to TRBD1. The CDR3 is 14 amino acids. From germline, CDR1 is DFQATT and CDR2 SNEGSKA (reference sequence). Trimming cost V 1 base and J 4 bases; bases outside gene matches: 3. Written as DNA, the CDR3 is TGCAGTGCTAGAGTCCGGACAGGGTACAATGAGCAGTTCTTC. Protein product: CSARVRTGYNEQFF.

The rearrangement joins TRBV12-5 to TRBJ1-2; the match to TRBD1 covers 7 bases. With V trimmed by 8 bases and J by 1 base, 7 bases remained unmatched. Germline values: CDR1 LGHNT, CDR2 FRNRAP. The CDR3 totals 14 residues. As DNA, the CDR3 is TGTGCTAGTACGTCATGGGACAGTAACTATGGCTACACCTTC. It yields the protein CASTSWDSNYGYTF.

This clonotype occurred a few times. The gene calls are TRBV5-1 and TRBJ2-5; TRBD2 aligns across 15 bases. V trimming: 2 bases; J trimming: 5 bases; junction bases outside the gene matches: 7. The CDR3 is 17 residues long. Germline values: CDR1 SGHRS, CDR2 YFSETQ. The chain's CDR3 is CASSLWTSGRAEETQYF. As DNA, the CDR3 is TGCGCCAGCAGCTTATGGACTAGCGGGAGGGCTGAGGAGACCCAGTACTTC.

J is TRBJ1-5 and V is TRBV29-1; TRBD1 matches 8 bases. The V gene's germline CDR1 is SQVTM and CDR2 ANQGSEA. CDR3 length: 13 residues. The junction had 6 bases not matched to a gene; V was cut back by 7 bases and J by 4 bases. The CDR3 protein is CSALTGANQPQHF. The CDR3 DNA reads as TGCAGCGCTCTGACAGGGGCTAATCAGCCCCAGCATTTT.

This clonotype was counted a few times. The CDR3 DNA reads TGTGCCAGCAGTGAAGACGGATCCCACTATGGCTACACCTTC. Translation gives CASSEDGSHYGYTF. This chain links TRBV6-1 with TRBJ1-2; D call uncertain. Germline-derived CDR1 and CDR2 are MNHNS and SASEGT. Deletions cut 1 base from V and 3 bases from J, with 9 bases between. The CDR3 covers 14 residues.

The rearrangement joins TRBV6-2 or TRBV6-3 to TRBJ2-1; D is undetermined. This CDR3 spans 14 amino acids. CDR1 and CDR2 (germline): MNHEY, SVGEGT. V lost 6 bases and J lost 6, with 15 bases in between. The CDR3 reads CASSYLKTVNEQFF. In DNA form, the CDR3 reads TGTGCCAGCAGCTATCTTAAGACCGTCAATGAGCAGTTCTTC.

This clonotype was counted a few times. The V and J genes are TRBV4-2 and TRBJ2-5, with TRBD2 matching over 12 bases. The CDR3 runs to 16 residues. In germline, CDR1 is LGHNA, CDR2 YNFKEQ. Losses at the gene ends were 1 base for V and 1 base for J; bases not matched to a gene: 1. The CDR3 protein is CASSQASGRAQETQYF. The CDR3 DNA reads as TGTGCCAGCAGCCAAGCTAGCGGGAGGGCCCAAGAGACCCAGTACTTC.

This clonotype was found a few times. V is TRBV12-3 or TRBV12-4 and J is TRBJ1-3; a weak D match, TRBD1 (5 bases). The CDR3 spans 13 residues. The V gene lost 6 bases and the J gene lost 8 bases, with 14 bases spanning the gap. This CDR3 reads CASRSQGRDTIYF. In nucleotides, the CDR3 is TGTGCCAGCAGGAGCCAGGGCCGGGACACCATATATTTT.

The sample holds many counts of this clonotype. The gene calls are TRBV20-1 and TRBJ2-7; possible D gene TRBD2, 6 bases. CDR1 and CDR2 from the germline V gene are DFQATT and SNEGSKA (reference sequence). The ends were cut back, 5 bases at V and 1 base at J, with 9 bases in the middle. The CDR3 contains 12 residues. The CDR3 loop reads CSASGTSYEQYF. The CDR3 DNA sequence: TGCAGTGCTTCCGGGACTTCCTACGAGCAGTACTTC.

The DNA of the CDR3 is TGTGCCAGCAGCCCCATAGCCGGGGGGGCTTACGAGCAGTACTTC. Translating gives CASSPIAGGAYEQYF. This chain links TRBV9 with TRBJ2-7; 8 bases align to TRBD2. Germline-derived CDR1 and CDR2 are SGDLS and YYNGEE. This CDR3 contains 15 residues. The ends lost 4 bases at V and 4 bases at J; junction bases unmatched: 10.

The CDR3 DNA follows: TGTGCCAGCAGTAGGGACTCTAGGGATCAGCCCCAGCATTTT. It encodes CASSRDSRDQPQHF. The chain combines TRBV12-3 or TRBV12-4 with TRBJ1-5; TRBD1 is a possible D gene (5 bases). This CDR3 is built from 14 residues. Deletions cut 5 bases from V and 5 bases from J, with 13 bases between.

The V and J genes are TRBV4-2 and TRBJ2-1; 8 nucleotides agree with TRBD2. Per the germline V gene, CDR1 is LGHNA and CDR2 is YNFKEQ. V lost 4 bases to trimming and J lost 6 bases; unmatched junction nucleotides: 5. There are 14 residues in the CDR3. In nucleotides, the CDR3 is TGTGCCAGCAGCCTAGCGGGAAACCCCAATGAGCAGTTCTTC. Protein product: CASSLAGNPNEQFF.

J is TRBJ2-3 and V is TRBV11-1, with TRBD2 matching over 11 bases. Germline V gene lookup returns CDR1 SGHAT and CDR2 FQDESV (reference sequence). The length of the CDR3 is 18 residues. Losses at the gene ends were 0 bases for V and 0 bases for J; bases not matched to a gene: 5. The CDR3 loop reads CASSLATSGKPSTDTQYF. The CDR3 bases are TGTGCCAGCAGCTTAGCGACTAGCGGGAAACCTAGCACAGATACGCAGTATTTT.

V is TRBV4-3 and J is TRBJ2-1; TRBD1 is a possible D gene (5 bases). The CDR3 covers 18 residues. Germline CDR1 and CDR2: LGHNA and YSLEER. V lost 0 bases and J 3 bases, leaving 18 bases between the germline ends. The CDR3 bases are TGCGCCAGCAGCCAAGACTACGAGGCAGGGTTTATCTACAATGAGCAGTTCTTC. Protein product: CASSQDYEAGFIYNEQFF.

This clonotype was found a few times. The chain carries TRBV24-1 and TRBJ1-5; D ambiguous. Trimming shortened V by 3 bases and J by 0 bases, and 5 bases separated the two germline ends. Looked up from germline, CDR1 is KGHDR and CDR2 is SFDVKD. The CDR3 has 14 residues. CDR3: CATSDGDSNQPQHF. CDR3 in DNA: TGTGCCACCAGTGATGGGGATAGCAATCAGCCCCAGCATTTT.

The V and J genes are TRBV4-1 and TRBJ2-3; 9 nucleotides align to TRBD2. Germline trimming cut 2 bases from V and 0 bases from J; bases unmatched to any gene: 9. CDR3 length: 18 residues. From germline, CDR1 is MGHRA and CDR2 YSYEKL. The CDR3 DNA reads TGCGCCAGCAGCCAACTGGGGACTAGCCGGAGGAGCACAGATACGCAGTATTTT. This codes for CASSQLGTSRRSTDTQYF.

V gene TRBV6-5 combines with J gene TRBJ2-3; the match to TRBD2 covers 7 bases. With 4 bases clipped from V and 2 bases from J, the junction kept 9 bases outside the gene matches. CDR1 MNHEY and CDR2 SVGAGI come from the germline V gene. The CDR3 contains 16 residues. The CDR3 nucleotides are TGTGCCAGCAGTTGGGAGGGAACATGGATCACAGATACGCAGTATTTT. It yields the protein CASSWEGTWITDTQYF.

This clonotype was observed a handful of times. The chain combines TRBV10-3 with TRBJ1-1; D ambiguous. Germline V CDR1 and CDR2: ENHRY, SYGVKD. The CDR3 is made up of 15 amino acids. Trimming cost V 6 bases and J 1 base, with 15 bases left between them. CDR3 in amino acids: CAISNHEEGNTEAFF. The CDR3 DNA sequence: TGTGCCATCAGCAACCACGAAGAGGGGAACACTGAAGCTTTCTTT.

Only a few counts were recorded for this clonotype. The rearrangement uses TRBV12-3 or TRBV12-4 and TRBJ2-3, with 11 nucleotides matching TRBD2. CDR3 length equals 16 residues. Germline trimming cut 3 bases from V and 1 base from J; bases unmatched to any gene: 3. CDR3 DNA sequence: TGTGCCAGCAGTTTGCTACTAGCGGGAGGCACAGATACGCAGTATTTT. This codes for CASSLLLAGGTDTQYF.